The present entry profiles one TCR beta chain with its context. The antigen is not known. RNA extraction and reverse transcription yielded cDNA as sequencing template. Method: immunoSEQ multiplex PCR; TCRdb's copy keeps in-frame clones and lacks some. The table shows some 210,000 clones, with around 62% occurring only once. This specimen comes from a study of CD8+ T cells in alopecia areata. Specimens obtained from alopecia areata patients comprised lesional scalp punch biopsies and peripheral blood. Notes on the study in general: Compared with normal scalp, lesional scalp had higher clonality and more expanded CD8+ clones. In scalp samples, resident alphabeta T cells of normal skin are also sequenced.

Sequences were derived from CD4+ T cells sorted from blood, sampled at week 0. The clonotype originates from a human donor with alopecia areata.

The DNA of the CDR3 is TGTGCCTGGAGCGCGAACGACGGACGGCCGACCCAGTACTTC. Residues: CAWSANDGRPTQYF. The chain is built from TRBV30 and TRBJ2-5; D is unclear. V was pared by 3 bases and J by 7 bases, with 18 bases between. Germline lookup yields CDR1 GTSNPN and CDR2 SVGIG (reference sequence). The CDR3 length is 14 residues.